The entry below describes one T cell receptor (beta chain). Its antigen is still unknown. The data belong to a study of OX40 agonist ivuxolimab in advanced cancers. Overall study: Patients were treated with ivuxolimab, an agonistic anti-OX40 (CD134) antibody. Partial responses were achieved by three patients, one with hepatocellular carcinoma and two with cutaneous melanoma. Study-wide points: Specificity for antigen went undetermined in the expanded peripheral T cells.

Sequencing was performed with immunoSEQ multiplex PCR; in TCRdb, only in-frame clones are kept and a portion is missing. Of tens of thousands of clones in the sample, 80% to 90% were seen once. CDR3 length: 15 residues. V lost 4 bases to trimming and J lost 9 bases, with 16 bases between them. CDR1 and CDR2 (germline): SGHVS, FQNEAQ. The sample consisted of CD4+ or CD8+ T cells sorted from blood, taken in a trial of the OX40 agonist ivuxolimab. The origin of this receptor is an adult with an advanced solid tumor such as melanoma, head and neck, liver or kidney cancer. The chain carries TRBV7-8 and TRBJ1-6; no reliable D call. The CDR3 protein is CASSSRNYGSSPLHF. CDR3 nucleotide sequence: TGTGCCAGCAGCTCAAGAAATTACGGGAGTTCACCCCTCCACTTT.